The 23 T cell receptor beta chains given below trace back to one sample, sequenced in a study of CD8+ T cells in alopecia areata (dated by TCRdb to 2016 to 2018). The time point tag for this specimen amounts to: baseline before oral tofacitinib. The method behind the library was the immunoSEQ multiplex PCR assay. To provide template for TCR sequencing, every sample had RNA extracted and reverse transcribed into cDNA. In its TCRdb copy, this immuneACCESS table keeps in-frame sequences only and misses some clones. Where compared with another copy, unresolved V genes explain less than half of these, and the others have no known cause. This sample is represented by about 56,000 clones; 95% to 97% of them were singletons. Clones ranked in the top ten supply roughly 26% of the sample. The sample here was CD8+ T cells sorted from blood, taken at week 0. These receptors all come from a human donor with alopecia areata.

This chain links TRBV2 with TRBJ2-7, with TRBD2 matching over 7 bases. Germline assignment: CDR1 SNHLY and CDR2 FYNNEI. This CDR3 has 14 residues. Trimming cost V 11 bases and J 0 bases; bases outside gene matches: 10. The CDR3 protein is CAVRRGGSSYEQYF. As DNA, the CDR3 is TGTGCCGTTAGACGCGGGGGAAGCTCCTACGAGCAGTACTTC.

The J gene is TRBJ2-7, the V gene TRBV7-9, with a possible D match to TRBD2 (6 bases). The V end was cut by 2 bases, the J end by 2 bases, with 22 bases between. CDR1 SEHNR and CDR2 FQNEAQ come from the germline V gene (reference sequence). The CDR3 has 18 amino acids. The DNA of the CDR3 is TGTGCCAGCAGCTTAAATCCTCGGTGGGGACTTAAACCCTACGAGCAGTACTTC. This encodes CASSLNPRWGLKPYEQYF. The whole variable domain, filled in from reference TRBV7-9 and TRBJ2-7, reads DTGVSQNPRHKITKRGQNVTFRCDPISEHNRLYWYRQTLGQGPEFLTYFQNEAQLEKSRLLSDRFSAERPKGSFSTLEIQRTEQGDSAMYLCASSLNPRWGLKPYEQYFGPGTRLTVT.

The rearrangement joins TRBV4-1 to TRBJ1-2; no definite D call. Germline V gene lookup returns CDR1 MGHRA and CDR2 YSYEKL. This CDR3 is 12 amino acids long. Trimming shortened V by 3 bases and J by 8 bases, and 10 bases separated the two germline ends. The CDR3 DNA is TGCGCCAGCAGCCAGAATAATAGGGGCTACACCTTC. It specifies CASSQNNRGYTF.

The chain employs TRBV5-1 and TRBJ1-1; D call uncertain. The CDR3 loop spans 14 amino acids. CDR1 is SGHRS and CDR2 is YFSETQ in the germline V gene. V was trimmed by 0 bases and J by 0 bases, leaving 6 bases between them. This CDR3 is CASSLDQMNTEAFF. CDR3 DNA sequence: TGCGCCAGCAGCTTGGACCAAATGAACACTGAAGCTTTCTTT.

The chain has TRBV27 and TRBJ2-1; 13 nucleotides line up with TRBD2. CDR1 is MNHEY and CDR2 is SMNVEV in the germline V gene (reference sequence). The CDR3 length is 16 residues. Trimming took 0 bases from V and 10 from J; bases not matched to a gene: 6. The CDR3 region has the DNA TGTGCCAGCAGTTTATCCGGACTAGCGGGGGCGGTAGAGCAGTTCTTC. Its translation is CASSLSGLAGAVEQFF.

The V gene is TRBV2, the J gene TRBJ2-7; 7 bases match TRBD2. The length of the CDR3 is 15 residues. With V trimmed by 7 bases and J by 0 bases, 9 bases remained unmatched. Per germline, CDR1 SNHLY and CDR2 FYNNEI. CDR3 bases: TGTGCCAGCAATGATGGCGGGGGAACCTCCTACGAGCAGTACTTC. Encoded protein: CASNDGGGTSYEQYF.

The chain employs TRBV6-6 and TRBJ2-1; possibly TRBD1 or TRBD2 for D (5 bases each). This CDR3 is 15 amino acids long. The V gene lost 4 bases and the J gene lost 6 bases, with 16 bases spanning the gap. Germline V CDR1 and CDR2: MNHNY, SVGAGI (reference sequence). The CDR3 region is CASSFRDGEVNEQFF. The CDR3 bases are TGTGCCAGCAGTTTCCGGGACGGAGAGGTCAATGAGCAGTTCTTC.

The chain recombines TRBV5-1 with TRBJ2-1; 9 positions match TRBD1. CDR3 length: 14 residues. J gave up 8 bases and V 0 bases, and 3 bases lay outside the gene matches. Germline V gene sequence: CDR1 SGHRS, CDR2 YFSETQ. The CDR3 coding sequence is TGCGCCAGCAGCTTGGCGACAGGGGGAGATGAGCAGTTCTTC. As protein: CASSLATGGDEQFF.

The chain carries TRBV7-2 and TRBJ2-7; 11 nucleotides agree with TRBD2. The junction had 4 bases not matched to a gene; V was cut back by 1 base and J by 5 bases. The CDR3 is made up of 15 amino acids. The germline V gene has CDR1 SGHTA and CDR2 FQGNSA. The CDR3 spells CASSLGTSGGDEQYF. The DNA for the CDR3 is TGTGCCAGCAGCTTAGGCACTAGCGGGGGAGACGAGCAGTACTTC.

The gene calls are TRBV27 and TRBJ1-1; D remains unclear. Germline CDR1 and CDR2: MNHEY and SMNVEV (reference sequence). Trimming left V 2 bases short and J 7 bases short, with 17 bases between. This CDR3 is 15 amino acids long. The CDR3 loop is CASSLLSGGAFEAFF. As DNA, the CDR3 is TGTGCCAGCAGTTTACTTTCGGGAGGCGCCTTTGAAGCTTTCTTT.

The CDR3 reads CASSSCDRDNRGYTF. The CDR3 coding sequence is TGTGCCAGCAGCAGTTGCGATCGGGACAATCGAGGCTACACCTTC. The chain carries TRBV21-1 and TRBJ1-2; TRBD1 is the table's D call, not checked against the DNA. TRBV21-1 is deemed a pseudogene. This CDR3 is built from 15 residues.

V is TRBV5-6 and J is TRBJ1-5; no reliable D call. The germline CDR1 and CDR2 sequences are SGHDT and YYEEEE. The CDR3 consists of 12 residues. Trimming removed 5 bases at V and 8 bases at J, with 11 bases between. The DNA for the CDR3 is TGTGCCAGCAGTGTCAGGTTTGAGCCCCAGCATTTT. This gives the protein CASSVRFEPQHF.

This rearrangement joins TRBV6-1 to TRBJ1-1; maybe TRBD1 (5 bases). Trimming removed 8 bases at V and 0 bases at J, with 16 bases between. From germline, CDR1 is MNHNS and CDR2 SASEGT. The CDR3 runs 15 residues. CDR3 nucleotide sequence: TGTGCCAGCTGCCGGGACCGCCTCATGAACACTGAAGCTTTCTTT. It codes for CASCRDRLMNTEAFF.

This clone showed up just once. The chain joins TRBV4-3 to TRBJ2-1; D remains unclear. V dropped 1 base and J dropped 9 bases, with 13 bases sitting between them. The CDR3 consists of 14 residues. Germline V lookup: CDR1 LGHNA, CDR2 YSLEER. Here the CDR3 reads CASSQVHELSEQFF. CDR3 coding DNA: TGCGCCAGCAGCCAAGTTCACGAATTGAGTGAGCAGTTCTTC.

CDR3 in amino acids: CASSPKRASLNTEAFF. CDR3 DNA sequence: TGCGCCAGCAGCCCAAAAAGGGCGTCGCTAAACACTGAAGCTTTCTTT. J is TRBJ1-1 and V is TRBV4-3; D unresolved. This CDR3 contains 16 residues. V lost 4 bases to trimming and J lost 2 bases, with 17 bases between them. CDR1 LGHNA and CDR2 YSLEER come from the germline V gene.

As to this clone: Other DNA variants within this sample encode the same CDR3. The chain links TRBV4-1 to TRBJ2-2; D gene uncertain. V gave up 1 base and J gave up 5 bases, with 8 bases separating them. CDR1 is MGHRA and CDR2 is YSYEKL in the germline V gene. CDR3 size: 14 residues. CDR3 nucleotide sequence: TGCGCCAGCAGCCAAGTTCAGTCTACCGGGGAGCTGTTTTTT. Protein: CASSQVQSTGELFF.

The rearrangement uses TRBV7-2 and TRBJ2-7, with 8 positions matching TRBD2. Germline CDR1 SGHTA, CDR2 FQGNSA. The CDR3 spans 15 residues. Trimming at V came to 3 bases and at J to 3 bases, leaving 7 bases not matched to a gene. The CDR3 spells CASSFSGGPNYEQYF. The CDR3 DNA follows: TGTGCCAGCAGCTTTTCGGGGGGGCCAAACTACGAGCAGTACTTC.

The V and J genes are TRBV5-5 and TRBJ2-7; perhaps D is TRBD1 or TRBD2 (5 bases each). Germline values: CDR1 SGHKS, CDR2 YYEKEE (reference sequence). V gave up 4 bases and J gave up 5 bases, with 19 bases separating them. This CDR3 comprises 15 residues. The CDR3 spells CASSQKGAGPDEQYF. The CDR3 region has the DNA TGTGCCAGCAGCCAGAAAGGGGCGGGTCCAGACGAGCAGTACTTC.

This clone showed up just once. The chain employs TRBV5-1 and TRBJ1-1; the match to TRBD1 covers 10 bases. The CDR3 has 16 amino acids. Looked up from germline, CDR1 is SGHRS and CDR2 is YFSETQ. V gave up 7 bases and J gave up 1 base; unmatched junction bases: 10. This CDR3 is CASRPGQGIGNTEAFF. The CDR3 DNA is TGCGCCAGCCGACCGGGACAGGGGATTGGGAACACTGAAGCTTTCTTT.

The chain uses TRBV4-1 and TRBJ2-1, with D perhaps matching TRBD2 (5 bases). This CDR3 is built from 14 residues. V was trimmed by 1 base and J by 5 bases, leaving 9 bases between them. Germline V CDR1 and CDR2: MGHRA, YSYEKL. Here the CDR3 DNA reads TGCGCCAGCAGCCAAGTCCTCGGGAACAATGAGCAGTTCTTC. It codes for CASSQVLGNNEQFF.

J is TRBJ2-7 and V is TRBV7-8; D is unresolved. Germline V CDR1 and CDR2: SGHVS, FQNEAQ. The CDR3 is made up of 14 amino acids. With 1 base removed from V and 5 bases from J, the gap between germline ends came to 12 bases. CDR3 amino acids: CASSLDGSLDEQYF. CDR3 DNA: TGTGCCAGCAGCTTAGACGGCAGTCTCGACGAGCAGTACTTC.

This chain connects TRBV29-1 to TRBJ1-1, with D perhaps TRBD1 (5 bases). Germline V gene lookup returns CDR1 SQVTM and CDR2 ANQGSEA. CDR3 length: 14 amino acids. Trimming cost V 6 bases and J 1 base, with 15 bases left between them. This CDR3 reads CSVKGIGPNTEAFF. DNA of the CDR3: TGCAGCGTAAAGGGGATCGGGCCGAACACTGAAGCTTTCTTT. Full variable domain (rest looked up from reference TRBV29-1 and TRBJ1-1): SAVISQKPSRDICQRGTSLTIQCQVDSQVTMMFWYRQQPGQSLTLIATANQGSEATYESGFVIDKFPISRPNLTFSTLTVSNMSPEDSSIYLCSVKGIGPNTEAFFGQGTRLTVV.

The chain uses TRBV6-1 and TRBJ1-5; D is unresolved. Germline V gene data show CDR1 as MNHNS and CDR2 as SASEGT. The CDR3 runs 14 residues. Trimming stripped 6 bases from V and 0 bases from J, with 9 bases between. The CDR3 sequence is CASSVQISNQPQHF. DNA for the CDR3: TGTGCCAGCAGCGTGCAAATTAGCAATCAGCCCCAGCATTTT.